This T cell receptor (beta chain) comes out of a study of blood T cell repertoires in COVID-19. Only in-frame clones appear in the TCRdb table, and some are missing; sequencing was by immunoSEQ multiplex PCR. The sample records under 350,000 clones, 80% to 90% being singletons. Cohort allocation depended upon clinical history that participants reported. The germline gives CDR1 SGHDT, CDR2 YYEEEE. V shed 2 bases and J 0 bases; nucleotides not matched to a gene: 4. CDR3 size: 16 residues. The receptor comes from a woman aged 35 to 49 with acute COVID-19. The sample was PBMCs or T cells enriched from blood (not recorded which). This chain links TRBV5-6 with TRBJ1-3, with TRBD1 matching 8 bases. CDR3 in DNA: TGTGCCAGCAGCTTCTGGGACAGGCTCTCTGGAAACACCATATATTTT. Its protein product is CASSFWDRLSGNTIYF.